A selection of T cell receptor beta chains follows, all from one sample in a study of technical replicates of blood from a handful of donors. Produced via immunoSEQ multiplex PCR; TCRdb's table is partial and in-frame only. The table records tens of thousands of clones, roughly 93% of them present only once. What was sequenced was T cells isolated from PBMCs. These receptors all stem from a human donor in good health. The CDR3 runs from the conserved cysteine through the conserved F or W. The order of the fields is V gene, D gene, clone size, J gene, CDR3 DNA, CDR3 protein. A D gene is named only where the DNA matches it firmly. Clone size is not always given. Where it is, it says once, few, many or a class for expanded clones.

TRBV7-7	.	.	TRBJ1-1	TGTGCCAGCAGCTTAGGTCCCAGAACTGAAGCTTTCTTT	CASSLGPRTEAFF
TRBV2	.	.	TRBJ2-7	TGTGCCAGCAGTGATCGGGGAAGTTTCGTTCCGTTCAGTTCCTACGAGCAGTACTTC	CASSDRGSFVPFSSYEQYF
TRBV5-1	.	.	TRBJ2-2	TGCGCCAGCAGCACAACAGGGACCGGGGAGCTGTTTTTT	CASSTTGTGELFF
TRBV5-4	.	once	TRBJ2-1	TGTGCCAGCAGCCCCCCGGGGGGCCCAAGAAACAATGAGCAGTTCTTC	CASSPPGGPRNNEQFF
TRBV2	TRBD1	.	TRBJ2-3	TGTGCCAGCAGTCCGCTGGACAGGGGGAACACAGATACGCAGTATTTT	CASSPLDRGNTDTQYF
TRBV11-2	.	.	TRBJ2-7	TGTGCCAGCAGCTTAGTAGAGCTAGCGATAGTCCACGAGCAGTACTTC	CASSLVELAIVHEQYF
TRBV19	.	.	TRBJ2-5	TGTGCCACAATGCCAAGGGGGGGGCACCAAGAGACCCAGTACTTC	CATMPRGGHQETQYF
TRBV5-4	.	.	TRBJ2-1	TGTGCCAGCAGCTTGGCAAACAGAATCAATGAGCAGTTCTTC	CASSLANRINEQFF
TRBV4-2	.	.	TRBJ1-1	TGTGCCAGCAGCCAAGATAAGGGGCGGACTGAAGCTTTCTTT	CASSQDKGRTEAFF
TRBV15	TRBD1	.	TRBJ2-3	TGTGCCTCACGCTCCGGGACAGGCGCCAGTAGTGCAGATACGCAGTATTTT	CASRSGTGASSADTQYF
TRBV7-9	TRBD1	.	TRBJ1-4	TGTGCCAGCAGCTTACGCGGACAGGGGGCAGGTGAAAAACTGTTTTTT	CASSLRGQGAGEKLFF
TRBV6-5	.	once	TRBJ1-1	TGTGCCAGCAGCCGCCTTTCGGACACTGAAGCTTTCTTT	CASSRLSDTEAFF
TRBV6-1	TRBD2	.	TRBJ2-3	TGTGCCAGCAGTGTAAGCGGGGGGGCGATAGATACGCAGTATTTT	CASSVSGGAIDTQYF
TRBV5-1	.	.	TRBJ2-7	TGCGCCAGCAGCTTGTTAAGGGGGTACGAGCAGTACTTC	CASSLLRGYEQYF
TRBV19	.	.	TRBJ2-1	TGTGCCAGTAGTATAACTAAAGACAATGAGCAGTTCTTC	CASSITKDNEQFF
TRBV30	TRBD2	.	TRBJ2-1	TGTGCCTGGAAGCTAGCGGGGGGTTACAATGAGCAGTTCTTC	CAWKLAGGYNEQFF
TRBV10-3	TRBD1	once	TRBJ1-4	TGTGCCACCAGGGAGGGACAGGCAACTAATGAAAAACTGTTTTTT	CATREGQATNEKLFF
TRBV28	TRBD2	.	TRBJ2-1	TGTGCCAGCAGCCTTGATATACTAGCGGGACGTAATGAGCAGTTCTTC	CASSLDILAGRNEQFF
TRBV30	TRBD1	.	TRBJ2-2	TGTGCCTGGAGGGCCCCCGGGACAGGGAACACCGGGGAGCTGTTTTTT	CAWRAPGTGNTGELFF
TRBV5-1	.	.	TRBJ2-2	TGCGCCAGCAGCTGGGTTGGGGGCCGCGTCACCGGGGAGCTGTTTTTT	CASSWVGGRVTGELFF
TRBV16	.	.	TRBJ1-2	TGTGCCAGCAGCCAAACCGGCAACAGGGTTGGCTACACCTTC	CASSQTGNRVGYTF
TRBV27	TRBD2	.	TRBJ2-7	TGTGCCAGCAGTTGGAGCGGGGGGGCCGTTGAGCAGTACTTC	CASSWSGGAVEQYF
TRBV19	.	.	TRBJ1-5	TGTGCCAGTAGTATGGAGGGTGTAAGCAATCAGCCCCAGCATTTT	CASSMEGVSNQPQHF
TRBV9	TRBD2	.	TRBJ2-5	TGTGCCAGCAGCGTCGGGGGGGGTACGGAGACCCAGTACTTC	CASSVGGGTETQYF
TRBV6-1	TRBD2	.	TRBJ2-1	TGTGCCAGCATCACCGGACTAGCCACCTACAATGAGCAGTTCTTC	CASITGLATYNEQFF
TRBV4-2	.	.	TRBJ2-2	TGTGCCAGCAGCCAAACAGGGGGGGACACCGGGGAGCTGTTTTTT	CASSQTGGDTGELFF
TRBV27	TRBD1	.	TRBJ2-7	TGTGCCAGCAGGACAGGGGGCACGTTTTCCTACGAGCAGTACTTC	CASRTGGTFSYEQYF
TRBV7-2	TRBD1	.	TRBJ1-2	TGTGCCAGCAGCTTAGGCGTCGGGACAGGGAGTGGCTACACCTTC	CASSLGVGTGSGYTF
TRBV27	.	.	TRBJ2-7	TGTGCCAGCAGGCGGACTTCTGCCTACGAGCAGTACTTC	CASRRTSAYEQYF
TRBV4-1	.	.	TRBJ2-1	TGCGCCAGCAGCCAAGGGACTTACAATGAGCAGTTCTTC	CASSQGTYNEQFF
TRBV28	TRBD2	.	TRBJ2-7	TGTGCCAGCAGTTCCTCAGCGGGAGGGAGCTCCTACGAGCAGTACTTC	CASSSSAGGSSYEQYF
TRBV15	.	.	TRBJ1-5	TGTGCCACCAGCGACACAGGGAAGCCCCAGCATTTT	CATSDTGKPQHF
TRBV7-3	.	.	TRBJ2-7	TGTGCCAGCAGCTCCGGGACATCGGGGGAGCAGTACTTC	CASSSGTSGEQYF
TRBV6-1	.	.	TRBJ1-5	TGTGCCAGCAGTGAAAACCCCGGGACATCTAGCAATCAGCCCCAGCATTTT	CASSENPGTSSNQPQHF
TRBV7-3	TRBD2	.	TRBJ2-5	TGTGCCAGCAGCTTAGTGGGCGGGGGGGTCGTGGAGACCCAGTACTTC	CASSLVGGGVVETQYF
TRBV5-6	.	once	TRBJ1-1	TGTGCCAGCAGCTTGCGGGCAGGGGAAGCTTTCTTT	CASSLRAGEAFF
TRBV6-5	TRBD1	.	TRBJ2-7	TGTGCCAGCAGTTATGCTACCACAGGGGCCGGCGAGCAGTACTTC	CASSYATTGAGEQYF
TRBV5-1	TRBD2	.	TRBJ2-1	TGCGCCAGCAGCTTGGCAGCGGGAGGGCCGGGTGAGCAGTTCTTC	CASSLAAGGPGEQFF
TRBV11-3	TRBD1	.	TRBJ1-2	TGTGCCAGCGGAGGACAGGGGAACTATGGCTACACCTTC	CASGGQGNYGYTF
TRBV6-4	TRBD1	.	TRBJ1-1	TGTGCCAGCAGGCCGGGACAGGGGACCACTGAAGCTTTCTTT	CASRPGQGTTEAFF
TRBV11-3	TRBD1	.	TRBJ2-1	TGTGCCAGCAGCCTCCGGGACAGGGATAATGAGCAGTTCTTC	CASSLRDRDNEQFF
TRBV6-5	TRBD1	.	TRBJ1-2	TGTGCCAGCAAACTCGGACAGGGCTTACCCTATGGCTACACCTTC	CASKLGQGLPYGYTF
TRBV27	TRBD1	.	TRBJ2-5	TGTGCTGTTCGGCCGGGACAGCAAGAGACCCAGTACTTC	CAVRPGQQETQYF
TRBV6-1	.	.	TRBJ1-2	TGTGCCAGCAGTGAAAGGGGAGGGAGGGATGGCTACACCTTC	CASSERGGRDGYTF
TRBV7-9	.	.	TRBJ2-7	TGTGCCAGCAGCTTAGTTGGCGGCTACTACGAGCAGTACTTC	CASSLVGGYYEQYF
TRBV14	.	.	TRBJ1-2	TGTGCCAGCAGCGACAGACCGGACTATGGCTACACCTTC	CASSDRPDYGYTF
TRBV6-4	.	.	TRBJ1-5	TGTGCCAGCAGTGACGCCCCAGGGGAAGGCAATCAGCCCCAGCATTTT	CASSDAPGEGNQPQHF
TRBV28	.	.	TRBJ1-5	TGTGCCAGCAGTTTTCGGGTGCATCAGCCCCAGCATTTT	CASSFRVHQPQHF
TRBV6-4	.	.	TRBJ1-5	TGTGCCAGCAGTGACTCCAGGCCAGGAACCTGTCAGCCCCAGCATTTT	CASSDSRPGTCQPQHF
TRBV30	.	.	TRBJ2-5	TGTGCCTGGAGTCCCGGGACTCGGGAAGAGACCCAGTACTTC	CAWSPGTREETQYF
TRBV10-3	TRBD1	.	TRBJ1-1	TGTGCCATCAGTGACCCCGGGACAGGGGGTTTCGAAGCTTTCTTT	CAISDPGTGGFEAFF
TRBV5-8	TRBD2	.	TRBJ2-5	TGTGCCAGCAGCTTCGGACTAGCGGCAGAGACCCAGTACTTC	CASSFGLAAETQYF
TRBV18	.	.	TRBJ2-4	TGTGCCAGCTCCCGAGGACTGGTTGACATTCAGTACTTC	CASSRGLVDIQYF
TRBV11-2	.	.	TRBJ1-2	TGTGCCAGCAGCCAGAGCCCGGGAAGCTACACCTTC	CASSQSPGSYTF
TRBV7-9	TRBD1	.	TRBJ2-7	TGTGCCACCGGACAGGGCTACGAGCAGTACTTC	CATGQGYEQYF
TRBV6-5	.	.	TRBJ1-1	TGTGCCAGCCGGGAGGGCGACACTGAAGCTTTCTTT	CASREGDTEAFF
TRBV28	.	.	TRBJ2-3	TGTGCCAGCAGTTTATTCCGACTCACCACAGATACGCAGTATTTT	CASSLFRLTTDTQYF